This T cell receptor beta chain was sequenced for a study of blood T cell repertoires in COVID-19. In the study overall: Both acute and convalescent COVID-19 samples were obtained from the United States, Italy and Spain. PBMCs, B-cell-depleted T cells, or T cells were the source of the cDNA or gDNA that made up the material.

Original methodology: Estimation of nucleated cell counts relied on the amplification of reference gene primers. Using immunoSEQ multiplex PCR, the repertoire was profiled, and TCRdb retains in-frame clones only, with some absent. V, J and clone size reflect that table, while D and trimming were determined from the DNA. The data contain 60,000 to 75,000 clones, approximately 85% of them singletons. V gave up 5 bases and J gave up 4 bases; unmatched junction bases: 9. The CDR3 is made up of 16 amino acids. Germline CDR1 is MNHEY and CDR2 is SMNVEV (reference sequence). The clonotype comes from a human donor in a cohort sampled during active COVID-19. V usage is TRBV27 and J usage is TRBJ2-1, with 9 bases fitting TRBD2. The sequenced material came from peripheral blood. CDR3 residues: CASSPGGGLAYNEQFF. CDR3 nucleotides: TGTGCCAGCAGTCCGGGAGGGGGACTAGCTTACAATGAGCAGTTCTTC.